The TCR beta chain described here comes from a study of blood T cell repertoires in COVID-19. Study-level information: The United States, Italy and Spain provided the acute and convalescent COVID-19 samples. Sources were T cells, B-cell-depleted T cells, or PBMCs; the material itself was cDNA or gDNA.

Method: immunoSEQ multiplex PCR; TCRdb's copy keeps in-frame clones and lacks some. The repertoire holds hundreds of thousands of clones, about 90% seen once, with roughly 7% in the top ten. CDR3 length: 13 amino acids. Per the germline V gene, CDR1 is SGHNT and CDR2 is YENEEA. Trimming stripped 5 bases from V and 11 bases from J, with 16 bases between. The chain is built from TRBV11-3 and TRBJ1-3; tentative D call: TRBD1 (6 bases). This clonotype originated in a man in his sixties who had recovered from COVID-19. Sequences were obtained from peripheral blood. CDR3 sequence: CASSENTGTPIYF. The CDR3 DNA sequence: TGTGCCAGCAGCGAAAATACAGGGACCCCCATATATTTT.